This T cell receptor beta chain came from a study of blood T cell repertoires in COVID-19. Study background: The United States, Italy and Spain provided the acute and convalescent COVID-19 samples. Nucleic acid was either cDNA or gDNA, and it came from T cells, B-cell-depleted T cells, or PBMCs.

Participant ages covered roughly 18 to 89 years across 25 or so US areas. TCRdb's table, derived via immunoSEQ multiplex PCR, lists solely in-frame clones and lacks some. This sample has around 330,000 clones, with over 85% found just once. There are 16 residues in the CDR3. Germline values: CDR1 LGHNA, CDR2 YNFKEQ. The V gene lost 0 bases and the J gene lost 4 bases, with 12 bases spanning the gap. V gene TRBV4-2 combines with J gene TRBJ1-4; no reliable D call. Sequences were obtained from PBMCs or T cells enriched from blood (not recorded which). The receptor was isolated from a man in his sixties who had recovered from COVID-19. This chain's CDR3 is CASSQDNGRYNEKLFF. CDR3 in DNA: TGTGCCAGCAGCCAAGATAATGGCAGGTATAATGAAAAACTGTTTTTT.